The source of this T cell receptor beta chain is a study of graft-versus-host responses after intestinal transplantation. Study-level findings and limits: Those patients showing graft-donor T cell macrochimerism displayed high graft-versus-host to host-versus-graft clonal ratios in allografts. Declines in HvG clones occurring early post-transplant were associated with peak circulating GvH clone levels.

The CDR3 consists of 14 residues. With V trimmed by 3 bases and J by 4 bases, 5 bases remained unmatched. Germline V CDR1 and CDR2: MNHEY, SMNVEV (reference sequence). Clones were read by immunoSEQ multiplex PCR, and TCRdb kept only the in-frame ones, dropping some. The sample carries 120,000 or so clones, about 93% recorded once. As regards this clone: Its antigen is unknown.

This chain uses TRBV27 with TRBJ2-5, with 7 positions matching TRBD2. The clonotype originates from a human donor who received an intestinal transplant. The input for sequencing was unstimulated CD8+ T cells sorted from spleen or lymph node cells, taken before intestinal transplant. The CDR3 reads CASSFGRGGETQYF. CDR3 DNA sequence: TGTGCCAGCAGTTTTGGGAGGGGCGGAGAGACCCAGTACTTC.